This TCR beta chain was sequenced in a study of blood T cell repertoires in COVID-19. Sequencing used immunoSEQ multiplex PCR; TCRdb keeps in-frame clones, though not all of them. The sample consists of around 360,000 clones, 87% of them appearing once. V gave up 1 base and J gave up 1 base, with 11 bases separating them. This CDR3 contains 15 residues. Germline-derived CDR1 and CDR2 are SGHAT and FQNNGV. The sequenced sample was PBMCs or T cells enriched from blood (not recorded which). The sequence came from a man aged 35-49 years in a cohort exposed to, infected with or recovered from COVID-19 (not recorded which). The chain has TRBV11-2 and TRBJ2-7; no clear D. CDR3: CASSLAPSHSYEQYF. CDR3 DNA sequence: TGTGCCAGCAGCTTAGCCCCGAGTCATTCCTACGAGCAGTACTTC.